Each of the 9 T cell receptor beta chains below was sequenced from the same sample in a study of hypomethylating agent response in myelodysplastic syndrome. Measured with immunoSEQ multiplex PCR; TCRdb has only the in-frame clones, and not every one. The sample has 2,500 to 3,500 clones; 70% to 85% are singletons. Sample: bone marrow, taken before or after starting hypomethylating agent treatment for myelodysplastic syndrome (not recorded which). The receptors shown here come from a human donor with myelodysplastic syndrome.

The chain employs TRBV5-4 and TRBJ2-1; 8 nucleotides align to TRBD2. Unmatched junction bases numbered 13, after V lost 4 bases and J lost 4 bases. The V gene's germline CDR1 is SGHNT and CDR2 YYREEE (reference sequence). The CDR3 runs to 17 residues. The CDR3 reads CASSLRGGGFPYNEQFF. The CDR3 DNA sequence: TGTGCCAGCAGCCTACGTGGCGGGGGGTTCCCTTACAATGAGCAGTTCTTC.

The chain employs TRBV5-1 and TRBJ1-5; D remains unclear. CDR3 length: 14 residues. The ends were cut back, 0 bases at V and 3 bases at J, with 7 bases in the middle. Germline-derived CDR1 and CDR2 are SGHRS and YFSETQ. This CDR3 is CASSLGTNNQPQHF. CDR3 in DNA: TGCGCCAGCAGCTTGGGGACTAACAATCAGCCCCAGCATTTT.

This clone has just one count. The chain carries TRBV6-1 and TRBJ1-5, with D tentatively TRBD1 (5 bases). Trimming shortened V by 5 bases and J by 2 bases, and 13 bases separated the two germline ends. The CDR3 spans 15 residues. The V gene's germline CDR1 is MNHNS and CDR2 SASEGT. The DNA of the CDR3 is TGTGCCAGCAGTTCAGGGTCGGTAGGCAATCAGCCCCAGCATTTT. Its protein product is CASSSGSVGNQPQHF.

This clone was seen just once. This chain joins TRBV5-6 and TRBJ2-1; D is undetermined. Trimming removed 4 bases at V and 4 bases at J, with 18 bases between. This CDR3 has 16 residues. Germline V gives CDR1 SGHDT, CDR2 YYEEEE. The DNA of the CDR3 is TGTGCCAGCAGCCCAGACATAGGAGCAACTTACAATGAGCAGTTCTTC. Translation: CASSPDIGATYNEQFF. Filled out from reference TRBV5-6 and TRBJ2-1, the complete variable domain reads DAGVTQSPTHLIKTRGQQVTLRCSPKSGHDTVSWYQQALGQGPQFIFQYYEEEERQRGNFPDRFSGHQFPNYSSELNVNALLLGDSALYLCASSPDIGATYNEQFFGPGTRLTVL.

V usage is TRBV5-5 and J usage is TRBJ2-6; TRBD1 matches 8 bases. CDR1 is SGHKS, CDR2 YYEKEE, per germline (reference sequence). The length of the CDR3 is 16 residues. With 4 bases clipped from V and 5 bases from J, the junction kept 8 bases outside the gene matches. Written as DNA, the CDR3 is TGTGCCAGCAGCCCCACAGGGGGGCGATGGGCCAACGTCCTGACTTTC. Protein product: CASSPTGGRWANVLTF. The whole variable domain, remainder taken from reference TRBV5-5 and TRBJ2-6, is DAGVTQSPTHLIKTRGQQVTLRCSPISGHKSVSWYQQVLGQGPQFIFQYYEKEERGRGNFPDRFSARQFPNYSSELNVNALLLGDSALYLCASSPTGGRWANVLTFGAGSRLTVL.

The chain couples TRBV9 to TRBJ2-5; D gene unclear. The CDR3 contains 16 residues. CDR1 and CDR2 from the germline V gene are SGDLS and YYNGEE. Trimming took 3 bases from V and 1 from J, leaving 16 bases between them. This CDR3 reads CASSAQPSGIQETQYF. The CDR3 bases are TGTGCCAGCAGCGCTCAGCCCTCGGGCATCCAAGAGACCCAGTACTTC.

This clone occurred once. This chain uses TRBV5-1 with TRBJ2-3; 9 positions agree with TRBD1. V shed 7 bases, J shed 5 bases, and the junction held 8 bases outside the gene matches. The CDR3 has 14 amino acids. CDR1 and CDR2 (germline): SGHRS, YFSETQ. The CDR3 DNA reads as TGCGCCAGCTCCGGGACAGGGAAGGGAGATACGCAGTATTTT. As protein: CASSGTGKGDTQYF.

Of note for this clone: One junction end disagrees with the germline gene, perhaps due to a read error. The chain carries TRBV5-4 and TRBJ2-1, with 8 bases aligning to TRBD2. In germline, CDR1 is SGHNT, CDR2 YYREEE (reference sequence). The CDR3 length is 15 residues. DNA of the CDR3: TGCGCCAGCAGCCAAGGCGGGGGGCTGGTCGATGAGCAGTTCTTC. Translating it yields CASSQGGGLVDEQFF.

The chain carries TRBV5-1 and TRBJ2-5, with TRBD1 identical over 9 bases. This CDR3 comprises 14 residues. V lost 4 bases, J lost 5 bases, and 6 bases stayed unmatched. The germline gives CDR1 SGHRS, CDR2 YFSETQ. The CDR3 DNA reads TGCGCCAGCAGCCCGGGACAGGGCAAGGAGACCCAGTACTTC. It yields the protein CASSPGQGKETQYF.